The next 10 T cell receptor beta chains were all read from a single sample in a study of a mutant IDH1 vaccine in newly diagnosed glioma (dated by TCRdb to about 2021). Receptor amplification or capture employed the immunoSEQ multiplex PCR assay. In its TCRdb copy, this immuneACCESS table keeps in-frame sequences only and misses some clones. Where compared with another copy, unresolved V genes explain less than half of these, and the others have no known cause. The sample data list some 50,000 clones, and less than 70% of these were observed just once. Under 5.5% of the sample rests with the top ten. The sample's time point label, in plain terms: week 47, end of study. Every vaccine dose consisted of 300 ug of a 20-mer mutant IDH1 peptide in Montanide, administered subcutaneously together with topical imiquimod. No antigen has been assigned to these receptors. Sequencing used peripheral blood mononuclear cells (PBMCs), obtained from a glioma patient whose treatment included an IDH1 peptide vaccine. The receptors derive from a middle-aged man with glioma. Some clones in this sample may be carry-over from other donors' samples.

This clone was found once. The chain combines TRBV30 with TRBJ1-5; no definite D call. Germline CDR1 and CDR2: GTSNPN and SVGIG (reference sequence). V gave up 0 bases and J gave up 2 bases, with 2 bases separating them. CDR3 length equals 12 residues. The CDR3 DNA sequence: TGTGCCTGGAGTGTTCGCAATCAGCCCCAGCATTTT. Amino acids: CAWSVRNQPQHF.

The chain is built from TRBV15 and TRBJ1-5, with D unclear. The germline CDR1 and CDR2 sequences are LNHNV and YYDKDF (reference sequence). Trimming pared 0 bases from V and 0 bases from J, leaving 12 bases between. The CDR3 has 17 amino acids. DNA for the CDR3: TGTGCCACCAGCAGAGAGGTCACGGGGAATAGCAATCAGCCCCAGCATTTT. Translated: CATSREVTGNSNQPQHF.

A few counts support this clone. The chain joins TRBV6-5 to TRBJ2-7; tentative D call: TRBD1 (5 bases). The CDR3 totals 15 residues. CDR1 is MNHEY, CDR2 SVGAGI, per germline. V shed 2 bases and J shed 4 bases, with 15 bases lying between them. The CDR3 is CASSYGQGQLYEQYF. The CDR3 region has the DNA TGTGCCAGCAGTTACGGGCAGGGCCAATTATACGAGCAGTACTTC.

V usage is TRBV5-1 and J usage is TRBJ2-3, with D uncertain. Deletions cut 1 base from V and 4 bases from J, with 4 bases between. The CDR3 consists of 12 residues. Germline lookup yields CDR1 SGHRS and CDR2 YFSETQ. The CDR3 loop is CASSLFSDTQYF. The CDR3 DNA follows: TGCGCCAGCAGCTTGTTTTCAGATACGCAGTATTTT.

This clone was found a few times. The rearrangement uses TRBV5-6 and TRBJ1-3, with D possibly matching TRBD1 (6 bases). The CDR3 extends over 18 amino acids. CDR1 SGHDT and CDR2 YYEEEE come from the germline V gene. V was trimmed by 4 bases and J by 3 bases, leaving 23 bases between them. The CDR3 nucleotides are TGTGCCAGCAGCAGGGGGGAGAGGGCAAGGTTTAATGGAAACACCATATATTTT. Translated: CASSRGERARFNGNTIYF. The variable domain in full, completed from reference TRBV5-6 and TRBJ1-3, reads DAGVTQSPTHLIKTRGQQVTLRCSPKSGHDTVSWYQQALGQGPQFIFQYYEEEERQRGNFPDRFSGHQFPNYSSELNVNALLLGDSALYLCASSRGERARFNGNTIYFGEGSWLTVV.

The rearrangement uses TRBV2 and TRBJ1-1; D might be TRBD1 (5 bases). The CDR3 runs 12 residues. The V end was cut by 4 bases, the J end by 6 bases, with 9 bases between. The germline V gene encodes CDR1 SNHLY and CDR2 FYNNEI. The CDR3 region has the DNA TGTGCCAGCAGTGGCAGGGTGGCTGAAGCTTTCTTT. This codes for CASSGRVAEAFF.

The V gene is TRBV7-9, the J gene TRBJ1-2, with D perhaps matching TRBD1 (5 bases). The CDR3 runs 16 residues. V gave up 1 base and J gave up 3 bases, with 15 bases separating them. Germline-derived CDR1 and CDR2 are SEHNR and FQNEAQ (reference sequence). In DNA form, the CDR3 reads TGTGCCAGCAGCTTAGGAGGTACGACAGAAGACTATGGCTACACCTTC. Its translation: CASSLGGTTEDYGYTF.

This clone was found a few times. The CDR3, as DNA: TGCGCCAGCAGCTTGGCCGGGGGGGGCCCCACCTACGAGCAGTACTTC. Amino acid sequence: CASSLAGGGPTYEQYF. V is TRBV5-1 and J is TRBJ2-7, with 8 nucleotides matching TRBD2. Germline CDR1 and CDR2: SGHRS and YFSETQ. The junction had 7 bases not matched to a gene; V was cut back by 0 bases and J by 2 bases. The CDR3 covers 16 residues.

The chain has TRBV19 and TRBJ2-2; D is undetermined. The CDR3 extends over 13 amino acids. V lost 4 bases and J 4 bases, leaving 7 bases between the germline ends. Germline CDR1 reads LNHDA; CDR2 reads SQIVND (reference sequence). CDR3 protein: CASSTMGTGELFF. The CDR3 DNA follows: TGTGCCAGTAGTACCATGGGCACCGGGGAGCTGTTTTTT.

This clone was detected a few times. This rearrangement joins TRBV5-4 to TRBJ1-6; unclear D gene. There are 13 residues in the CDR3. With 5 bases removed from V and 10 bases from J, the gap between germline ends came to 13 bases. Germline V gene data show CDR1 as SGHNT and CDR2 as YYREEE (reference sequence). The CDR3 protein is CASRSLLESPLHF. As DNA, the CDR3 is TGTGCCAGCAGATCTCTACTAGAATCACCCCTCCACTTT.